This paragraph reports one TCR beta chain. This study enrolled people aged roughly 18 to 90 from about two dozen US geographic areas. Participant-reported clinical history was the basis for cohort assignment. Under the authors' procedure: Counts of nucleated cells, estimated from reference gene primer amplification, were obtained. Produced via immunoSEQ multiplex PCR; TCRdb's table is partial and in-frame only. That table gives V, J and clone size, and the DNA gave D and trimming. The data contain about 400,000 clones, over 75% of them singletons. The data belong to a study of blood T cell repertoires in COVID-19. Background on the study: Spain, Italy and the United States supplied samples that represented acute and convalescent COVID-19.

The length of the CDR3 is 16 residues. Germline lookup yields CDR1 SGHTA and CDR2 FQGNSA. The trim removed 6 bases at V and 1 base at J, leaving 6 bases unmatched. The source material was PBMCs or T cells enriched from blood (not recorded which). The chain is built from TRBV7-2 and TRBJ2-2, with 9 bases that match TRBD2. The clonotype originates from a woman between 25 and 40 years old who had recovered from COVID-19. DNA for the CDR3: TGTGCCAGCAGTTCCCGGACTAGCGAGAACACCGGGGAGCTGTTTTTT. This translates into CASSSRTSENTGELFF.